A single sample gave rise to the 27 T cell receptor beta chains below, sequenced in a study of beta chain features in type 1 diabetes. The whole isolated RNA underwent reverse transcription, so sequencing captured expressed TCRB transcripts. Sequencing used immunoSEQ multiplex PCR; TCRdb keeps in-frame clones, though not all of them. Of almost 350,000 clones in the sample, 15% to 20% were seen once. The specimen was naive CD4+ T cells from blood. The source is a woman between 18 and 29 years old in good health.

This clone was seen a few times. J is TRBJ2-5 and V is TRBV6-5; 7 bases line up with TRBD2. This CDR3 has 14 residues. CDR1 and CDR2 from the germline V gene are MNHEY and SVGAGI. With V trimmed by 3 bases and J by 4 bases, 5 bases remained unmatched. CDR3 nucleotides: TGTGCCAGCAGTTATGGGGGAGGGTTAGAGACCCAGTACTTC. Its protein is CASSYGGGLETQYF.

V usage is TRBV27 and J usage is TRBJ1-4, with a weak D call TRBD1 (6 bases). V was shortened by 3 bases and J by 4 bases, with 12 bases between the two germline ends. From germline, CDR1 is MNHEY and CDR2 SMNVEV (reference sequence). This CDR3 comprises 15 residues. CDR3 DNA sequence: TGTGCCAGCAGTTTGTCGACAGGTCGTAATGAAAAACTGTTTTTT. Encoded protein: CASSLSTGRNEKLFF.

The gene calls are TRBV4-3 and TRBJ2-7; D is undetermined. The V end was cut by 1 base, the J end by 4 bases, with 11 bases between. The CDR3 is made up of 14 amino acids. Per germline, CDR1 LGHNA and CDR2 YSLEER. CDR3 in DNA: TGCGCCAGCAGCCAAGGTCTAGGCGAGTACGAGCAGTACTTC. Amino acids: CASSQGLGEYEQYF.

Here the CDR3 DNA reads TGCAGCGTTGAAAGGGACAGGGGGCGCTTCGCTTTCTTT. It codes for CSVERDRGRFAFF. This sequence joins TRBV29-1 and TRBJ1-1; the match to TRBD1 covers 12 bases. The CDR3 length is 13 residues. The V segment lost 2 bases and the J segment 11 bases; nucleotides outside the gene matches: 6. Germline-derived CDR1 and CDR2 are SQVTM and ANQGSEA.

The rearrangement links TRBV29-1 to TRBJ1-1, with 7 bases identical to TRBD1. The CDR3 runs 11 residues. Germline values: CDR1 SQVTM, CDR2 ANQGSEA. V shed 7 bases, J shed 4 bases, and the junction held 3 bases outside the gene matches. The CDR3 loop reads CSAQGRTEAFF. CDR3 DNA: TGCAGCGCACAGGGGCGCACTGAAGCTTTCTTT.

V gene TRBV29-1 combines with J gene TRBJ1-1; 8 nucleotides match TRBD1. In germline, CDR1 is SQVTM, CDR2 ANQGSEA. CDR3 length equals 13 residues. Trimming at V came to 5 bases and at J to 8 bases, leaving 10 bases not matched to a gene. The chain's CDR3 is CSVYQGAPDEAFF. CDR3 sequence (DNA): TGCAGCGTTTATCAGGGGGCGCCTGACGAAGCTTTCTTT.

The chain carries TRBV7-6 and TRBJ1-2; unclear D gene. Germline CDR1 and CDR2: SGHVS and FNYEAQ. Trimming stripped 3 bases from V and 2 bases from J, with 10 bases between. CDR3 length: 14 residues. In DNA, the CDR3 is TGTGCCAGCAGCTTGGGCCACTCCAACTATGGCTACACCTTC. As protein: CASSLGHSNYGYTF. The full variable domain, with the rest looked up from reference TRBV7-6 and TRBJ1-2, is GAGVSQSPRYKVTKRGQDVALRCDPISGHVSLYWYRQALGQGPEFLTYFNYEAQQDKSGLPNDRFSAERPEGSISTLTIQRTEQRDSAMYRCASSLGHSNYGYTFGSGTRLTVV.

This clone has just a few counts. The chain couples TRBV21-1 to TRBJ2-1; the listed D gene, TRBD1, was not tested against the DNA. TRBV21-1 is marked as a pseudogene. The CDR3 consists of 15 residues. CDR3 amino acids: CASVLDRGLPDEQFF. CDR3 DNA sequence: TGTGCCAGCGTGTTGGACAGGGGGCTACCCGATGAGCAGTTCTTC.

This chain uses TRBV5-1 with TRBJ2-3; 9 bases line up with TRBD2. Germline V gives CDR1 SGHRS, CDR2 YFSETQ. V shed 2 bases, J shed 7 bases, and the junction held 11 bases outside the gene matches. The CDR3 has 16 residues. CDR3 DNA: TGCGCCAGCAGCTTCCCCGGCGGGAGGGCCGGTAATACGCAGTATTTT. Its translation: CASSFPGGRAGNTQYF.

In its sample, this clone was seen a few times. DNA of the CDR3: TGCAGTGCTAGACGAGAAGAGCAGTTCTTC. Its translation is CSARREEQFF. The chain recombines TRBV20-1 with TRBJ2-1; D ambiguous. Trimming cost V 2 bases and J 10 bases, with 6 bases left between them. In germline, CDR1 is DFQATT, CDR2 SNEGSKA (reference sequence). This CDR3 contains 10 residues.

The J gene is TRBJ2-7, the V gene TRBV5-1; 11 nucleotides agree with TRBD1. The CDR3 extends over 16 amino acids. Germline loops: CDR1 SGHRS, CDR2 YFSETQ. V shed 0 bases and J 4 bases; nucleotides not matched to a gene: 6. CDR3 residues: CASSLGTGTGGYEQYF. CDR3 nucleotide sequence: TGCGCCAGCAGCTTGGGGACCGGGACAGGGGGTTACGAGCAGTACTTC.

This clone was seen more than once but under ten times. The gene calls are TRBV9 and TRBJ2-1; 7 positions match TRBD2. Germline CDR1 is SGDLS and CDR2 is YYNGEE. The ends lost 4 bases at V and 4 bases at J; junction bases unmatched: 11. The CDR3 runs 16 residues. The CDR3 bases are TGTGCCAGCAGCCCCCGGGGGGATTTAGGGTACAATGAGCAGTTCTTC. It encodes CASSPRGDLGYNEQFF.

The gene calls are TRBV5-6 and TRBJ2-6; D perhaps matches TRBD2 (6 bases). The germline gives CDR1 SGHDT, CDR2 YYEEEE. The CDR3 length is 17 residues. V was trimmed by 1 base and J by 2 bases, leaving 13 bases between them. The CDR3 loop is CASSLNGGAPGANVLTF. In DNA, the CDR3 is TGTGCCAGCAGCTTGAACGGCGGGGCCCCTGGGGCCAACGTCCTGACTTTC.

The table lists this clone with a few counts. The gene calls are TRBV30 and TRBJ2-7; D remains unclear. CDR3 length: 12 amino acids. V shed 1 base and J shed 6 bases, with 10 bases lying between them. Germline V lookup: CDR1 GTSNPN, CDR2 SVGIG (reference sequence). The CDR3 DNA is TGTGCCTGGAGTGACGCCCCAGGCGAGCAGTACTTC. Translating gives CAWSDAPGEQYF.

This clone was detected a few times. The rearrangement links TRBV4-3 to TRBJ1-6, with D possibly TRBD1 on 6 matching bases. CDR1 is LGHNA and CDR2 is YSLEER in the germline V gene. V was pared by 0 bases and J by 7 bases, with 10 bases between. This CDR3 region has 15 residues. The CDR3 bases are TGCGCCAGCAGCCAAGATACAGGGAACAATTCACCCCTCCACTTT. It specifies CASSQDTGNNSPLHF.

This clone was counted only a few times. V is TRBV6-5 and J is TRBJ2-3; 14 positions agree with TRBD2. The CDR3 covers 15 residues. The J segment lost 4 bases and the V segment lost 6 bases, leaving 3 bases of the junction unmatched. Per the germline V gene, CDR1 is MNHEY and CDR2 is SVGAGI. In DNA, the CDR3 is TGTGCCAGCAGGGGACTAGCGGGAGATCCAGATACGCAGTATTTT. Its protein is CASRGLAGDPDTQYF.

The gene calls are TRBV9 and TRBJ1-1, with D hard to call. Per the germline V gene, CDR1 is SGDLS and CDR2 is YYNGEE. The length of the CDR3 is 16 residues. The germline V and J ends were trimmed by 0 bases and 3 bases, with 15 bases remaining between them. The CDR3 coding sequence is TGTGCCAGCAGCGTAGGACTCCGGAGGGAGGACACTGAAGCTTTCTTT. This encodes CASSVGLRREDTEAFF. The whole variable domain, filled in from reference TRBV9 and TRBJ1-1, reads DSGVTQTPKHLITATGQRVTLRCSPRSGDLSVYWYQQSLDQGLQFLIQYYNGEERAKGNILERFSAQQFPDLHSELNLSSLELGDSALYFCASSVGLRREDTEAFFGQGTRLTVV.

This chain joins TRBV7-2 and TRBJ2-3; weak D call: TRBD2 (6 bases). This CDR3 has 12 amino acids. Germline values: CDR1 SGHTA, CDR2 FQGNSA. V lost 4 bases, J lost 5 bases, and 7 bases lay in between. CDR3 bases: TGTGCCAGCAGCTCGGGGGTAGATACGCAGTATTTT. Its protein is CASSSGVDTQYF.

The rearrangement uses TRBV11-2 and TRBJ2-2; the D gene is possibly TRBD2 (6 bases). This CDR3 has 15 residues. The germline V and J ends were trimmed by 1 base and 6 bases, with 12 bases remaining between them. Germline-derived CDR1 and CDR2 are SGHAT and FQNNGV. CDR3 loop: CASSLVAGRSGELFF. In DNA form, the CDR3 reads TGTGCCAGCAGCTTAGTCGCGGGAAGGTCCGGGGAGCTGTTTTTT.

This clone has just a few counts. The chain recombines TRBV30 with TRBJ2-4, with D unclear. Germline V gene sequence: CDR1 GTSNPN, CDR2 SVGIG (reference sequence). This CDR3 is 15 amino acids long. V gave up 2 bases and J gave up 0 bases, with 11 bases separating them. The DNA for the CDR3 is TGTGCCTGGAGTACTACACTACTAGCCAAAAACATTCAGTACTTC. This gives the protein CAWSTTLLAKNIQYF.

The chain uses TRBV9 and TRBJ2-7; D is undetermined. From germline, CDR1 is SGDLS and CDR2 YYNGEE. V shed 0 bases and J shed 0 bases, with 7 bases lying between them. The CDR3 has 14 residues. For the CDR3, the DNA is TGTGCCAGCAGCGTAGCTCAAGCCTCCTACGAGCAGTACTTC. It is translated as CASSVAQASYEQYF.

This sequence joins TRBV6-5 and TRBJ2-1; a possible D gene is TRBD2 (5 bases). The CDR3 is made up of 12 amino acids. Trimming shortened V by 6 bases and J by 9 bases, and 12 bases separated the two germline ends. From germline, CDR1 is MNHEY and CDR2 SVGAGI. Here the CDR3 reads CASSLERVEQFF. The CDR3 coding sequence is TGTGCCAGCAGCCTCGAGAGGGTTGAGCAGTTCTTC.

This clone turned up a few times. This chain links TRBV6-5 with TRBJ1-1, with TRBD1 identical over 9 bases. The germline V gene has CDR1 MNHEY and CDR2 SVGAGI. Unmatched junction bases numbered 2, after V lost 8 bases and J lost 1 base. CDR3 length: 13 amino acids. The CDR3 protein is CASWGQGNTEAFF. As DNA, the CDR3 is TGTGCCAGCTGGGGACAGGGGAACACTGAAGCTTTCTTT.

The chain uses TRBV2 and TRBJ2-3; D is uncertain. The CDR3 contains 14 residues. Germline CDR1 and CDR2: SNHLY and FYNNEI. Trimming stripped 6 bases from V and 2 bases from J, with 12 bases between. The CDR3 nucleotides read TGTGCCAGCAGGGAATCCGCGTTCACAGATACGCAGTATTTT. Protein: CASRESAFTDTQYF.

This clone was observed a few times. The J gene is TRBJ2-1, the V gene TRBV5-1; 9 positions agree with TRBD2. Germline V CDR1 and CDR2: SGHRS, YFSETQ. CDR3 length: 17 amino acids. With V trimmed by 0 bases and J by 4 bases, 8 bases remained unmatched. The CDR3 here is CASSLGVGSGRYNEQFF. The CDR3 nucleotides are TGCGCCAGCAGCTTGGGAGTCGGTAGCGGGAGATACAATGAGCAGTTCTTC. Full variable domain (outside the CDR3, taken from reference TRBV5-1 and TRBJ2-1): KAGVTQTPRYLIKTRGQQVTLSCSPISGHRSVSWYQQTPGQGLQFLFEYFSETQRNKGNFPGRFSGRQFSNSRSEMNVSTLELGDSALYLCASSLGVGSGRYNEQFFGPGTRLTVL.

This chain joins TRBV6-6 and TRBJ2-5, with D perhaps matching TRBD1 (6 bases). CDR3 length: 15 amino acids. Germline lookup yields CDR1 MNHNY and CDR2 SVGAGI (reference sequence). Trimming removed 2 bases from V and 0 bases from J, with 10 bases in between. Here the CDR3 DNA reads TGTGCCAGCAGTTACAACAGGGTGTACCAAGAGACCCAGTACTTC. Its protein is CASSYNRVYQETQYF.

The chain recombines TRBV6-5 with TRBJ1-5; D is perhaps TRBD1 (6 bases). The CDR3 runs 15 residues. V shed 6 bases and J shed 7 bases, with 19 bases lying between them. Per the germline V gene, CDR1 is MNHEY and CDR2 is SVGAGI. CDR3 region: CASSPKAGVHQPQHF. The DNA for the CDR3 is TGTGCCAGCAGCCCCAAGGCAGGGGTACACCAGCCCCAGCATTTT.